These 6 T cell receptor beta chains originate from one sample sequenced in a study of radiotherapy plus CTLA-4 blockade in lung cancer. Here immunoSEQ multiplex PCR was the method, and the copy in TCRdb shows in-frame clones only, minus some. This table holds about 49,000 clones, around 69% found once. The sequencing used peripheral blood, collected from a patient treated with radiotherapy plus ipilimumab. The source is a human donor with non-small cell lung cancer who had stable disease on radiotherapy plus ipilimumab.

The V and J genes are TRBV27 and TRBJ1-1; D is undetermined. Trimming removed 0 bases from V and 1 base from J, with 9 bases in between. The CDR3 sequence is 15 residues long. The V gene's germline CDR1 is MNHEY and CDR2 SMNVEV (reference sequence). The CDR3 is CASSLSGSGNTEAFF. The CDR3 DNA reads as TGTGCCAGCAGTTTATCGGGGTCGGGGAACACTGAAGCTTTCTTT.

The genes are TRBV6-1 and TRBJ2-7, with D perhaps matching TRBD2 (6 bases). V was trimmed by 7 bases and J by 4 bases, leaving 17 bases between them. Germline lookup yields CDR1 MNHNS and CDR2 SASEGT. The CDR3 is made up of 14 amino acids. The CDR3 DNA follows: TGTGCCAGCACCGACCTAGGGAGGAGTTACGAGCAGTACTTC. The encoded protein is CASTDLGRSYEQYF.

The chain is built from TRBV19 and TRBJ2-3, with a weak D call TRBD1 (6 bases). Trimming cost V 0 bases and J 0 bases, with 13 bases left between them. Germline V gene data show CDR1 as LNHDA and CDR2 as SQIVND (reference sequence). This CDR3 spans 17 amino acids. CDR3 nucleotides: TGTGCCAGTAGTATAGAGTGGGGGCGACCCAGCACAGATACGCAGTATTTT. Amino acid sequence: CASSIEWGRPSTDTQYF.

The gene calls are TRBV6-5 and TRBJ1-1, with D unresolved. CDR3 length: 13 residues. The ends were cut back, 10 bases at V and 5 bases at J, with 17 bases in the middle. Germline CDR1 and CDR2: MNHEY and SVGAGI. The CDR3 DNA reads TGTGCCACCGGCTCGAACTCTTTGACTGAAGCTTTCTTT. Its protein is CATGSNSLTEAFF.

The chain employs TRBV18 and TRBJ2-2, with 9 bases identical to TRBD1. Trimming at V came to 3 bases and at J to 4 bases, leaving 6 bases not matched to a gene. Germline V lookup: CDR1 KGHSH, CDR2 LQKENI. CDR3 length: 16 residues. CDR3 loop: CASSPPGQGGTGELFF. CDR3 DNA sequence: TGTGCCAGCTCACCTCCGGGACAGGGTGGCACCGGGGAGCTGTTTTTT.

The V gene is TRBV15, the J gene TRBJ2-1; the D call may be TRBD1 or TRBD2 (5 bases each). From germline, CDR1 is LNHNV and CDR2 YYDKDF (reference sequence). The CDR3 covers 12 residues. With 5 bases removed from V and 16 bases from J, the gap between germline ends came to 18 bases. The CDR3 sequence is CATSSHRDHQFF. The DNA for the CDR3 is TGTGCCACCAGCTCCCACCGGGACCACCAATTCTTC.